The TCR beta chain under discussion was sequenced for a study of vaccination and CD4 T cells after COVID-19. Study-level findings and limits: Vaccine-specific clones in convalescent patients were spike mono-reactive in 304 of 307 cases.

About this clonotype itself: Its antigen is unknown.

Described time point: late sampling 161 to 241 days after vaccination in a few convalescent patients. Each CDR3 protein is one row after TCRdb ran MiXCR on the PCR reads. This table holds some 27,000 distinct CDR3 sequences, approximately 51% found once. The specimen comprised CD4+ T cells from blood, sampled about 7 months after SARS-CoV-2 vaccination. The receptor comes from a human donor who had recovered from COVID-19.

CDR3 coding DNA: TGTGCCAGCAGTTCTTACAACTATGGCTACACCTTC. Encoded protein: CASSSYNYGYTF. The chain has TRBV28 and TRBJ1-2; no clear D gene. The CDR3 is 12 amino acids. V lost 4 bases and J lost 2, with 5 bases in between. From germline, CDR1 is MDHEN and CDR2 SYDVKM.